The entry that follows covers one T cell receptor beta chain sequence. The target antigen is unknown. Per the germline V gene, CDR1 is DFQATT and CDR2 is SNEGSKA (reference sequence). This CDR3 has 13 amino acids. Trimming cost V 0 bases and J 5 bases, with 11 bases left between them. The data are from a study of T cells in Graves' hyperthyroidism and ophthalmopathy. Overall study findings and caveats: Expanded thyroid clonotypes (above 0.001) were mostly also found in blood.

Exclusion followed for patients with uncontrolled infection, other autoimmune disease, pregnancy or lactation. It was RNA transcripts that yielded the amplified TCR beta CDR3 regions. A first-round RT-PCR of the TCR CDR3 used the HTBI primer set. TCRdb independently ran MiXCR on the multiplex PCR reads; one entry per CDR3 protein. The table shows under 350,000 distinct CDR3 sequences, with 15% to 20% occurring only once. The clonotype comes from a woman aged 45-65 years with Graves' hyperthyroidism. Source material: blood. The chain combines TRBV20-1 with TRBJ2-7; tentative D call: TRBD2 (6 bases). CDR3 DNA: TGCAGTGCTAGAGATTTGGGGGGTCACGAGCAGTACTTC. This codes for CSARDLGGHEQYF.